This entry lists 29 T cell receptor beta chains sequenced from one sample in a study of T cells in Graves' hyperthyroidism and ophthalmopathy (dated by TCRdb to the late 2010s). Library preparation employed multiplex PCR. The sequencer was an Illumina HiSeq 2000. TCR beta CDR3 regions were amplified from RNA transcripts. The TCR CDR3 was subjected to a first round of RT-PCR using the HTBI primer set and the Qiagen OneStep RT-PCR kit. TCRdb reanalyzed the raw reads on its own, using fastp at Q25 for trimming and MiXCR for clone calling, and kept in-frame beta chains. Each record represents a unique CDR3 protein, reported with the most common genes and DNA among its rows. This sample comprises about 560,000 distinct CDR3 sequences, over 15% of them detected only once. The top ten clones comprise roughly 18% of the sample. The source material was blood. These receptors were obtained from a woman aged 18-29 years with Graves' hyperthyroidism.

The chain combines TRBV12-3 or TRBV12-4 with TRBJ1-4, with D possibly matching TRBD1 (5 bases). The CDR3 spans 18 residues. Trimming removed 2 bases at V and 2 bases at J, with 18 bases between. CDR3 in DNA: TGTGCCAGCAGTTTAATCGGGGACGGAAAGTTCACTAATGAAAAACTGTTTTTT. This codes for CASSLIGDGKFTNEKLFF.

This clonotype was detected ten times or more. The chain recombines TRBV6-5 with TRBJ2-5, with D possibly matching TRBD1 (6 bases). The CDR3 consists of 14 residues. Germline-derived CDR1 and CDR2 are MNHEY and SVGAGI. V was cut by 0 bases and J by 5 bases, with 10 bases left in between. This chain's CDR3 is CASSYSQGGETQYF. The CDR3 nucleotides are TGTGCCAGCAGTTACTCACAGGGCGGGGAGACCCAGTACTTC.

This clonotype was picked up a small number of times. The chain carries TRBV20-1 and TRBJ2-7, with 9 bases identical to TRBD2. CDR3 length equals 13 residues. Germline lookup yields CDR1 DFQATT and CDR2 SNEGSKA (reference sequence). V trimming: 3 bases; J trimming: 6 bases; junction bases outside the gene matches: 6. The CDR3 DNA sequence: TGCAGTGCTAGTTCAGCGGGAGGTAGCGAGCAGTACTTC. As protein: CSASSAGGSEQYF.

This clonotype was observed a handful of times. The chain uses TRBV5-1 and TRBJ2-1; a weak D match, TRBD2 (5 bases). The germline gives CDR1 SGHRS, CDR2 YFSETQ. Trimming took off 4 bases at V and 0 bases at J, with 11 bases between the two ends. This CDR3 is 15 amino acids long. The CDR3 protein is CASSRESLSYNEQFF. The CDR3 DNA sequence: TGCGCCAGCAGCCGGGAATCTCTCTCCTACAATGAGCAGTTCTTC.

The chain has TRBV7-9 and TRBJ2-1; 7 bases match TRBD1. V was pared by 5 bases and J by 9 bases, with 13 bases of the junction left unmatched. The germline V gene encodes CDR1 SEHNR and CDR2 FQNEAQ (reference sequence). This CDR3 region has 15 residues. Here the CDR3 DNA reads TGTGCCAGCAGCCTTACAGGGGTGAGGGAACGTGAGCAGTTCTTC. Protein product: CASSLTGVREREQFF. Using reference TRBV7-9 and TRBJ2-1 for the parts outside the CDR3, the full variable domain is DTGVSQNPRHKITKRGQNVTFRCDPISEHNRLYWYRQTLGQGPEFLTYFQNEAQLEKSRLLSDRFSAERPKGSFSTLEIQRTEQGDSAMYLCASSLTGVREREQFFGPGTRLTVL.

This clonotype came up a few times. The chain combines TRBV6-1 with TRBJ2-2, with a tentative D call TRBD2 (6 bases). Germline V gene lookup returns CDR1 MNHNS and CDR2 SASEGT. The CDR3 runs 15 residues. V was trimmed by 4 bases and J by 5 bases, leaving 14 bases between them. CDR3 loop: CASSALTLATGELFF. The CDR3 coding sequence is TGTGCCAGCAGTGCCCTAACACTAGCAACCGGGGAGCTGTTTTTT.

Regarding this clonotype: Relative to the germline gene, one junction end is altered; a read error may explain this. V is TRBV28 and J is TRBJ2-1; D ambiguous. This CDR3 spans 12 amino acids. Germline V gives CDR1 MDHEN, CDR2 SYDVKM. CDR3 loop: CASGLLGNEQFF. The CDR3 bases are TGTGCCAGCGGTTTATTAGGGAATGAGCAGTTCTTC.

The CDR3: CASSHGDRDATEAFF. The CDR3 coding sequence is TGCGCCAGCAGCCATGGAGACAGGGACGCGACTGAAGCTTTCTTT. The rearrangement links TRBV4-1 to TRBJ1-1, with 7 bases that match TRBD1. V gave up 3 bases and J gave up 5 bases; unmatched junction bases: 9. The CDR3 contains 15 residues. CDR1 MGHRA and CDR2 YSYEKL come from the germline V gene.

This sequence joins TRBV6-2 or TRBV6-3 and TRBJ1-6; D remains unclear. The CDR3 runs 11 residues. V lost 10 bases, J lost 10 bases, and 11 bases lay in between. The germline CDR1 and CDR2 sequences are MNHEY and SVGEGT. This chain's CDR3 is CATDHTSPLHF. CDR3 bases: TGTGCCACCGACCATACGTCACCCCTCCACTTT.

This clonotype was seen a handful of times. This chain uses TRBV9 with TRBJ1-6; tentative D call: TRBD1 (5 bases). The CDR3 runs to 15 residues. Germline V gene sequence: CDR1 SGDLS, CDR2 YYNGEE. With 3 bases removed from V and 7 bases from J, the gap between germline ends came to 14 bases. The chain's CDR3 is CASSGTGPGNSPLHF. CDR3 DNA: TGTGCCAGCAGCGGTACAGGACCGGGAAATTCACCCCTCCACTTT.

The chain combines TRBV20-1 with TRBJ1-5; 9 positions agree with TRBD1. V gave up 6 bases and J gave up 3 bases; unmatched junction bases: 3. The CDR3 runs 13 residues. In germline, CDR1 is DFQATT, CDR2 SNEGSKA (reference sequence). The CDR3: CSADRGINQPQHF. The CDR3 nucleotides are TGCAGTGCAGACAGGGGGATCAATCAGCCCCAGCATTTT.

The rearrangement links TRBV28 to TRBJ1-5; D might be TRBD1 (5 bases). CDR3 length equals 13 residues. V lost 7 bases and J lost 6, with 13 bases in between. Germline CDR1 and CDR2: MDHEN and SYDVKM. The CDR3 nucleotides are TGTGCCAGCAATTGGGGGGTGGGTCAGCCCCAGCATTTT. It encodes CASNWGVGQPQHF.

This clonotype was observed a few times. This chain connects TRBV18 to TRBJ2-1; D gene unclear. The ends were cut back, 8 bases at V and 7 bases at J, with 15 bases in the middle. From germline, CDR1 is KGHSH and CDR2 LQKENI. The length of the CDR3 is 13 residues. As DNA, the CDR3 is TGTGCCAGCCGTCTTCCGGACGGGAATGAGCAGTTCTTC. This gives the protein CASRLPDGNEQFF. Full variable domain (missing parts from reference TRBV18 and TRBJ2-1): NAGVMQNPRHLVRRRGQEARLRCSPMKGHSHVYWYRQLPEEGLKFMVYLQKENIIDESGMPKERFSAEFPKEGPSILRIQQVVRGDSAAYFCASRLPDGNEQFFGPGTRLTVL.

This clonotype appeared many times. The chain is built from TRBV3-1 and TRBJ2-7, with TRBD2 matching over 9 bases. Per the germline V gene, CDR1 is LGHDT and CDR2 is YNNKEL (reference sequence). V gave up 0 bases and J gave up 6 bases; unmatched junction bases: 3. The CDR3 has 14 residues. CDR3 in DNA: TGTGCCAGCAGCCAAGACGCGGGAGGGGGCGAGCAGTACTTC. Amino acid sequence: CASSQDAGGGEQYF.

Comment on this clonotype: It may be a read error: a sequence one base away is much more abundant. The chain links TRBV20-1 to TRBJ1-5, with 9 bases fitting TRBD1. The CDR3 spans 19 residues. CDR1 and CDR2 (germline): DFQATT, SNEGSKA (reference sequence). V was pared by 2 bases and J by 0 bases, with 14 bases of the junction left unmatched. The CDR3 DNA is TGCAGTGCTAGACCTAGCTTCCGGACAGGGGTAATTAGCAATCAGCCCCAGCATTTT. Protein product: CSARPSFRTGVISNQPQHF.

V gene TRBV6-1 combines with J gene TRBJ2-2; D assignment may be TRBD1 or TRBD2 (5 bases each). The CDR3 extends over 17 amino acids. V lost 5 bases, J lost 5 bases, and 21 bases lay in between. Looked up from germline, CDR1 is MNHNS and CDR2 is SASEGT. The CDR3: CASSPTEARAETGELFF. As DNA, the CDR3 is TGTGCCAGCAGTCCCACGGAGGCCAGGGCAGAGACCGGGGAGCTGTTTTTT.

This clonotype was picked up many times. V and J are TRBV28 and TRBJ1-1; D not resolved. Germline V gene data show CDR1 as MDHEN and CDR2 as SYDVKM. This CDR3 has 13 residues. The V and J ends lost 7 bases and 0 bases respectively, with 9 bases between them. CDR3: CASNSFMNTEAFF. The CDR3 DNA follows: TGTGCCAGCAACTCTTTTATGAACACTGAAGCTTTCTTT.

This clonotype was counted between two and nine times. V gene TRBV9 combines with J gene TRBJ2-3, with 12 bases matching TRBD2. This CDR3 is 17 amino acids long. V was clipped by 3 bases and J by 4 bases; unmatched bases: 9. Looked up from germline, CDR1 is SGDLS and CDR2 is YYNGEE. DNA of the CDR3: TGTGCCAGCAGCGCGGGTCAACTAGCGGGGGGCCCAGATACGCAGTATTTT. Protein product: CASSAGQLAGGPDTQYF. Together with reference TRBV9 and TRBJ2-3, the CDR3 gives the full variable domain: DSGVTQTPKHLITATGQRVTLRCSPRSGDLSVYWYQQSLDQGLQFLIQYYNGEERAKGNILERFSAQQFPDLHSELNLSSLELGDSALYFCASSAGQLAGGPDTQYFGPGTRLTVL.

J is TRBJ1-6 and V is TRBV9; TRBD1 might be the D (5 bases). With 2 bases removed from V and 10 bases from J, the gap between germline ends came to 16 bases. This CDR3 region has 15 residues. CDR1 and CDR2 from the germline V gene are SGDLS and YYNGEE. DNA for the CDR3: TGTGCCAGCAGCGTGGACCTTAAAGCAGGGTCACCCCTCCACTTT. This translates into CASSVDLKAGSPLHF.

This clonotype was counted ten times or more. In DNA, the CDR3 is TGTGCCACCAGTGTGGGCCGTACTAGCACAGATACGCAGTATTTT. Its protein product is CATSVGRTSTDTQYF. The chain is built from TRBV24-1 and TRBJ2-3; D is unclear. This CDR3 spans 15 amino acids. V was shortened by 5 bases and J by 0 bases, with 11 bases between the two germline ends. Germline V gives CDR1 KGHDR, CDR2 SFDVKD.

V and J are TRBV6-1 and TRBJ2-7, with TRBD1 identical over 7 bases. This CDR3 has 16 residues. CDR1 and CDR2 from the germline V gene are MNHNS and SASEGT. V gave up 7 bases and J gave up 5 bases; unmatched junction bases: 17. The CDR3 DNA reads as TGTGCCAGCACCCAAACGCTACAGGGGCGAACCGACGAGCAGTACTTC. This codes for CASTQTLQGRTDEQYF.

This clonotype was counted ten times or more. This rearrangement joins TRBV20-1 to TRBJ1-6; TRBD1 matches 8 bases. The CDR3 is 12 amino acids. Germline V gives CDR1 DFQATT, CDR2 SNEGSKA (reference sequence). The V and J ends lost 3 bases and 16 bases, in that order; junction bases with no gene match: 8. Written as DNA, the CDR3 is TGCAGTGCTAGGCGACCCGGGACAGGTCTCCACTTT. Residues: CSARRPGTGLHF.

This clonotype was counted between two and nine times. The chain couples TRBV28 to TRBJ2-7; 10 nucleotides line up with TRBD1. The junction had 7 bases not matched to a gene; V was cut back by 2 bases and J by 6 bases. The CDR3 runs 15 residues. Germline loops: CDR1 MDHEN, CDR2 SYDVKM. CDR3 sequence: CASSLPRQGASEQYF. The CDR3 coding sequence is TGTGCCAGCAGTTTACCGCGACAGGGGGCAAGCGAGCAGTACTTC.

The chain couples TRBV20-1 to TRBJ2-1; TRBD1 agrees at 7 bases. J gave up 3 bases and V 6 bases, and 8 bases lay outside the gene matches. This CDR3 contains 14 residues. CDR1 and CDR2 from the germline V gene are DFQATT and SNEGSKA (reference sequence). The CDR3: CSAKTGKGYNEQFF. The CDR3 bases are TGCAGTGCGAAGACAGGGAAGGGCTACAATGAGCAGTTCTTC.

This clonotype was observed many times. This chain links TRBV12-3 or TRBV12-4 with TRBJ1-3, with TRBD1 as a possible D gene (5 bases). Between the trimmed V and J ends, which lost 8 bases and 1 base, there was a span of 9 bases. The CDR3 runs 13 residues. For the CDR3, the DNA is TGTGCCAGCGAGGACATTTCTGGAAACACCATATATTTT. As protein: CASEDISGNTIYF.

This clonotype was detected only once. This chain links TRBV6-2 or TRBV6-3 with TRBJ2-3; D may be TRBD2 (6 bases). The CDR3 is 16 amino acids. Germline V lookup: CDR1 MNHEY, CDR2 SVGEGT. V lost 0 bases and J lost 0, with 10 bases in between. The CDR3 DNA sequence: TGTGCCAGCAGTTACTCGGGCGGGGCGAGCACAGATACGCAGTATTTT. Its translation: CASSYSGGASTDTQYF.

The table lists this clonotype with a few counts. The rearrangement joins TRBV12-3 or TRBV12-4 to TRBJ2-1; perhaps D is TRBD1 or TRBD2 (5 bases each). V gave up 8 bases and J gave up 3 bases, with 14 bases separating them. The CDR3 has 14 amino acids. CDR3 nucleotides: TGTGCCAGCCAATTGGGGGAAAACTACAATGAGCAGTTCTTC. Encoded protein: CASQLGENYNEQFF.

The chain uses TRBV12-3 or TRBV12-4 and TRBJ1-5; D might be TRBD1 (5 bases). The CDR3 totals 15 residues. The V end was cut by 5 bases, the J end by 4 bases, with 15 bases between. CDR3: CASSPTPGGNQPQHF. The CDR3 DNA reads TGTGCCAGCAGTCCAACCCCTGGGGGTAATCAGCCCCAGCATTTT.

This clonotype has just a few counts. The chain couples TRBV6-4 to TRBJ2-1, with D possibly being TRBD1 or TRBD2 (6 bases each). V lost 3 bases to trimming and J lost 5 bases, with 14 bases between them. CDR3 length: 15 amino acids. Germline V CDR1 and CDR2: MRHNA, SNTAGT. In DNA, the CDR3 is TGTGCCAGCAGTGAGGGTGCGGAGGGGGACAATGAGCAGTTCTTC. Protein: CASSEGAEGDNEQFF.